The present entry profiles one T cell receptor (beta chain) with its context. These data originate in a study of blood T cells in healthy people across ages. Healthy individuals of Caucasian origin from Russia, aged about 6 to 95, served as donors. In each sample, at least 6.5 million PBMCs were isolated. Trimming stripped 0 bases from V and 4 bases from J, with 9 bases between. Germline-derived CDR1 and CDR2 are MGHRA and YSYEKL. CDR3 length: 14 residues. Alongside a J-beta primer mix, a sample-barcoded 5' primer served in a second PCR lasting 7 to 11 cycles. TCRdb re-derived calls from the 5' RACE reads in MiXCR, one entry per CDR3 protein. This sample has some 1.7 million distinct CDR3 sequences, with approximately 30% found just once.

Sequencing input: blood. The receptor was derived from a woman in her twenties or thirties in good health. The rearrangement uses TRBV4-1 and TRBJ1-2; TRBD1 might be the D (5 bases). The CDR3 is CASSQDKRGYGYTF. The CDR3 nucleotides read TGCGCCAGCAGCCAAGATAAGAGGGGCTATGGCTACACCTTC.